This T cell receptor (beta chain) was sequenced during a study of T cell repertoires in cytomegalovirus infection (dated by TCRdb to the late 2010s). Some background on the complete study: Alongside well-studied HLA-B-restricted epitopes, the peptide stimulations were aimed at recently identified HLA-C-restricted CMV epitopes, whose presentation resists viral immunomodulation. Because public TCR beta signatures pointed to carriage of CMV infection together with the matching HLA type, the HLA type of each donor mattered for the analysis. General findings and caveats noted by the study authors: The ex vivo response was dominated by HLA-C-restricted CMV-specific TCR beta clonotypes, which also provided the single most frequent clonotype in two of eight donors. Carriers of CMV infection plus the relevant HLA type were discriminated by the cumulative frequency of public TCR beta family members in the study cohort and in an independent roughly 400-donor cohort.

The sequencing machine was an Illumina HiSeq 1500. TCRdb itself trimmed the public reads at Q25 with fastp, ran MiXCR and retained productive beta chains. Every distinct CDR3 protein forms one entry, paired with its most common genes and DNA. Counted in this sample were about 830,000 distinct CDR3 sequences; roughly 33% of them appeared once. The leading ten clones occupy 9.5% to 15% of the sample. The treatment or condition label, as the study defines it: in vitro stimulation with specific CMV peptide epitopes to enrich CMV-specific T cells. In this sample, this clonotype turned up a few times. This receptor's antigen is unknown. The input lacks base qualities; no much larger clone sits a single base away. The CDR3 runs 16 amino acids, cysteine and phenylalanine included. Solely the CDR3 DNA is kept, with 48 bases framed from the first base. CDR1 and CDR2, per the germline V gene, are SGHTA and FQGTGA. V is cut back by 1 base and J by 5 bases, with 9 bases in the junction unmatched.

This clonotype was sampled from a human donor in good health (CMV status not recorded). Some clones in this sample may be carry-over from other donors' samples. This sample comprised cultured CD8+ T cells from PBMCs, obtained from culture after CMV antigen stimulation. The V and J segments used are TRBV7-3 and TRBJ2-5, and 8 junctional nucleotides match TRBD2. CDR3 loop: CASSLNSGGLWETQYF. The nucleotide sequence reads as follows: TGTGCCAGCAGCTTAAATTCGGGGGGGCTCTGGGAGACCCAGTACTTC.